Sequencing of this T cell receptor beta chain was carried out in a study of T cell responses to AZD1222 COVID-19 vaccine. TCRdb's copy holds only in-frame clones and misses some; the assay was immunoSEQ multiplex PCR. The sample comprises 150,000 to 160,000 clones, 88% of which are singletons, and roughly 2.9% rests with the top ten. General study results and limits: The span of vaccine-associated CD4 TCRs extended across spike, with dominance at 160-218 and 743-854. Among spike-specific TCRs, nearly half reportedly target unmutated variant regions.

The germline V gene encodes CDR1 GTSNPN and CDR2 SVGIG (reference sequence). Trimming took off 1 base at V and 8 bases at J, with 21 bases between the two ends. The CDR3 spans 17 residues. With regard to this clone: Its antigen is not identified.

The source of this sequence is an adult in good health. The input for sequencing was peripheral blood, taken on day 0 of AZD1222 vaccination. V gene TRBV30 combines with J gene TRBJ1-6, with D maybe TRBD1 (6 bases). The CDR3 coding sequence is TGTGCCTGGAGTGGCCACAGGGCTCGGGCATCGGATTCACCCCTCCACTTT. It is translated as CAWSGHRARASDSPLHF.